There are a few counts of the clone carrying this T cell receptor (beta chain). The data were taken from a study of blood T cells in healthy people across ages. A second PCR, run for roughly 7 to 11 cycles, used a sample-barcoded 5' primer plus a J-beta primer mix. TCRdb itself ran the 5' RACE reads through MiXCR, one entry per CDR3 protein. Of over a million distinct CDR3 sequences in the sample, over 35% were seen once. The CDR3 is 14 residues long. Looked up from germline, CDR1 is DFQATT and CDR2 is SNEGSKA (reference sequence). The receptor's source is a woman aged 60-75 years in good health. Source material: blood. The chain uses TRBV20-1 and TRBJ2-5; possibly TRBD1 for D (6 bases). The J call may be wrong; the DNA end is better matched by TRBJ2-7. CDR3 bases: TGCAGTGCTAGATTCCAGGGGCCCTACTACGAGCAGTACTTC. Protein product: CSARFQGPYYEQYF.